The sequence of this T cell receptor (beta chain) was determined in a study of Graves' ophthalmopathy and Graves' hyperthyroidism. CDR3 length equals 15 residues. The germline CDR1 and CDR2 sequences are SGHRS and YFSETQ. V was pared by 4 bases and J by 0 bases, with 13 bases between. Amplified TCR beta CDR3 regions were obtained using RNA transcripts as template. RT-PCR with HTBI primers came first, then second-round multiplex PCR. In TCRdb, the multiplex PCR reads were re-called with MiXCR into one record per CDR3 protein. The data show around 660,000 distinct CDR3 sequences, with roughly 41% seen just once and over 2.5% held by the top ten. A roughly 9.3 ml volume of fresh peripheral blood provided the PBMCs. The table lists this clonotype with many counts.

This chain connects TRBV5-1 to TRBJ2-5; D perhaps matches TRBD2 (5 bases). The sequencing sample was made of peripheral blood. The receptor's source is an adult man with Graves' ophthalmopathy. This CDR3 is CASSQTTTYQETQYF. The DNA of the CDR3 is TGCGCCAGCAGCCAAACGACTACGTACCAAGAGACCCAGTACTTC.